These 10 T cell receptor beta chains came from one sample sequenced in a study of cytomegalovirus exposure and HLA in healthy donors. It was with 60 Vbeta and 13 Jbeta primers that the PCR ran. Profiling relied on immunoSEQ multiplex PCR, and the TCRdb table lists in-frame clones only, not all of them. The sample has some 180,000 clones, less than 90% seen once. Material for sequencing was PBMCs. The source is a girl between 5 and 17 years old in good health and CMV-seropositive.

The chain's CDR3 is CASSLGARGSTDTQYF. The CDR3, as DNA: TGTGCCAGCAGTTTAGGGGCGCGGGGTAGCACAGATACGCAGTATTTT. The chain carries TRBV27 and TRBJ2-3, with D possibly being TRBD2 (6 bases). The CDR3 has 16 residues. Looked up from germline, CDR1 is MNHEY and CDR2 is SMNVEV (reference sequence). V shed 2 bases and J shed 0 bases, with 12 bases lying between them.

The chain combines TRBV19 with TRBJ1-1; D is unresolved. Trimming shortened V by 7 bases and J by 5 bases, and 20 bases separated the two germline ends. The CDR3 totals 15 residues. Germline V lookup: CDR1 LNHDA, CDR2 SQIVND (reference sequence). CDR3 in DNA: TGTGCCAGTATTCCAGACGGGTTACGGCAGACTGAAGCTTTCTTT. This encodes CASIPDGLRQTEAFF.

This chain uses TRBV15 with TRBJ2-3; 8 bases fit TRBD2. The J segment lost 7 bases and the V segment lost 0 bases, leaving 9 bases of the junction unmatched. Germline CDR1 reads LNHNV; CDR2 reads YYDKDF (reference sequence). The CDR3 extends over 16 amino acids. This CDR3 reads CATSRDKSGRANTQYF. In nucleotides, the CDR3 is TGTGCCACCAGCAGAGATAAGAGCGGGAGAGCGAATACGCAGTATTTT.

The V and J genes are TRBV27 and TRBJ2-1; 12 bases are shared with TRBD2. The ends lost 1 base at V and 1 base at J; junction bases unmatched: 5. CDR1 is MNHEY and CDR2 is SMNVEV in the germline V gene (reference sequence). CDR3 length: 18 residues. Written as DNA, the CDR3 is TGTGCCAGCAGTTTATTACTAGCGGGAGGTACTTCCTACAATGAGCAGTTCTTC. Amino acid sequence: CASSLLLAGGTSYNEQFF.

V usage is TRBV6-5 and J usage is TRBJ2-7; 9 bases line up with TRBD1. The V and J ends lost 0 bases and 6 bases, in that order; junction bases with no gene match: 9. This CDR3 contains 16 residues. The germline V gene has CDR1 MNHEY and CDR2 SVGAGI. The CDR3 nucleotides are TGTGCCAGCAGTTACTCGTGGGACAGGGTGTTTGGCGAGCAGTACTTC. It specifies CASSYSWDRVFGEQYF.

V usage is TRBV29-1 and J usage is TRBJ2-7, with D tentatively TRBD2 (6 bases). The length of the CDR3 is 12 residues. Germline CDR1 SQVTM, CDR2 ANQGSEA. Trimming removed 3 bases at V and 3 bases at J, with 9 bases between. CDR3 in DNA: TGCAGCGTTGATAGCGGCCTCTACGAGCAGTACTTC. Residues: CSVDSGLYEQYF.

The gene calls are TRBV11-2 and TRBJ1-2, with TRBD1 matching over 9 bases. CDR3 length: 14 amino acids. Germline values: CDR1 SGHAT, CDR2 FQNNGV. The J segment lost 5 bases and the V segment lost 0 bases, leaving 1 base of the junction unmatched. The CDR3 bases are TGTGCCAGCAGCTTAGAGACAGGGGGGTATGGCTACACCTTC. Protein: CASSLETGGYGYTF.

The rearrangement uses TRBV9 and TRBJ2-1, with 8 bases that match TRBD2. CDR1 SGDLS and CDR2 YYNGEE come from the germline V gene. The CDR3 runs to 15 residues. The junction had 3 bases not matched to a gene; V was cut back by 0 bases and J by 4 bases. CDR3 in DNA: TGTGCCAGCAGCGTAGTTCCGGGAGGGTACAATGAGCAGTTCTTC. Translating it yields CASSVVPGGYNEQFF.

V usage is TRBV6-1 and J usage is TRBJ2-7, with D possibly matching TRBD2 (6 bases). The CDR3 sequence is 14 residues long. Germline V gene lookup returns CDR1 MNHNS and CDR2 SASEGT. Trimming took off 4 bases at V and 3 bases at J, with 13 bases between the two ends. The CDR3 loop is CASSGSLARYEQYF. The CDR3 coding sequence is TGTGCCAGCAGTGGTTCGCTAGCGCGCTACGAGCAGTACTTC.

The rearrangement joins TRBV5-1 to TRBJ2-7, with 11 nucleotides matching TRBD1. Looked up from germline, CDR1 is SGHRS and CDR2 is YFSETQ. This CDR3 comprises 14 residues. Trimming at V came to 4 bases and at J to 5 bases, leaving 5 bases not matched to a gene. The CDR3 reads CASSPGTGGDEQYF. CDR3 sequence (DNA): TGCGCCAGCAGCCCTGGGACAGGGGGGGACGAGCAGTACTTC.